The clone carrying this T cell receptor beta chain was detected only once. Sequencing used immunoSEQ multiplex PCR; TCRdb keeps in-frame clones, though not all of them. This repertoire shows under 250,000 clones, 87% found once; its top ten account for 11%. The record originates from a study of blood T cell repertoires in COVID-19. Study-level information: Sites across the United States, Italy and Spain contributed samples from acute and convalescent COVID-19.

CDR3 length: 15 residues. The V gene end was trimmed by 5 bases and the J gene end by 4 bases; junction bases not matched to a gene: 9. Per the germline V gene, CDR1 is SGHAT and CDR2 is FQNNGV. The gene calls are TRBV11-2 and TRBJ1-2, with 8 bases identical to TRBD1. This sequence was found in a man aged 25-45 years who had recovered from COVID-19. Material: PBMCs or T cells enriched from blood (not recorded which). In nucleotides, the CDR3 is TGTGCCAGCAGCCCGGGGACAGGTAGCGGCTATGGCTACACCTTC. Translated: CASSPGTGSGYGYTF.